This note documents a single T cell receptor beta chain sequence. The sample comes from a study of blood T cell repertoires in COVID-19. For the study at large: The cDNA or gDNA used as material had been derived from T cells, B-cell-depleted T cells, or PBMCs.

Trimming pared 4 bases from V and 4 bases from J, leaving 14 bases between. The CDR3 spans 15 residues. Germline assignment: CDR1 LGHDT and CDR2 YNNKEL (reference sequence). Source study methods: Estimation of nucleated cell counts relied on the amplification of reference gene primers. The protocol was immunoSEQ multiplex PCR, while the TCRdb copy is restricted to in-frame clones and leaves out a portion. The DNA was the basis for D and trimming; V, J and clone size are from that table. The table records about 85,000 clones, around 80% of them present only once. The sequenced material came from peripheral blood. The chain employs TRBV3-1 (or the pseudogene TRBV3-2) and TRBJ2-1; the D is unclear. This TCR was sampled from a man in his 70s with acute or convalescent COVID-19. CDR3 DNA: TGTGCCAGCAGCCCCTCCGGGTCCCCTTACAATGAGCAGTTCTTC. Translation: CASSPSGSPYNEQFF.